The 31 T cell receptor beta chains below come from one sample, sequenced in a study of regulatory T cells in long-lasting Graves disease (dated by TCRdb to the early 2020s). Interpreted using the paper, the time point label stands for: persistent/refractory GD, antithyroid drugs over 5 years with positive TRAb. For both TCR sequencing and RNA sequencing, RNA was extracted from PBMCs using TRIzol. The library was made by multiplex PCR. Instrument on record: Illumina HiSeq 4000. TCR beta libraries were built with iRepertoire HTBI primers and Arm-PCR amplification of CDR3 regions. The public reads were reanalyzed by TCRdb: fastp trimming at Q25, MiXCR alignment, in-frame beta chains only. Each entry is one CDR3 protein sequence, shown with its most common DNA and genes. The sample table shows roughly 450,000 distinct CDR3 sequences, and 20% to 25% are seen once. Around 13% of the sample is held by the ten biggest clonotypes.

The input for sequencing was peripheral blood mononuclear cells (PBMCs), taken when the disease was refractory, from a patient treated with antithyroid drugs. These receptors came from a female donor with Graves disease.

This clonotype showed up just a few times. The CDR3 nucleotides read TGTGCCAGCAGGCCCATTGAGGGGCCGAACACTGAAGCTTTCTTT. It yields the protein CASRPIEGPNTEAFF. The chain carries TRBV6-1 and TRBJ1-1; D may be TRBD1 (5 bases). The CDR3 is 15 amino acids. CDR1 and CDR2 from the germline V gene are MNHNS and SASEGT. Trimming removed 6 bases from V and 1 base from J, with 15 bases in between.

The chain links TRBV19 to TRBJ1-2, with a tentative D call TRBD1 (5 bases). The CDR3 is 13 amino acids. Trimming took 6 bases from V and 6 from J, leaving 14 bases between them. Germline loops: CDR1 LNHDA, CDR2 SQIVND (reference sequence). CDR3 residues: CASSRDSYDGYTF. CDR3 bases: TGTGCCAGTAGCCGGGACTCCTATGATGGCTACACCTTC.

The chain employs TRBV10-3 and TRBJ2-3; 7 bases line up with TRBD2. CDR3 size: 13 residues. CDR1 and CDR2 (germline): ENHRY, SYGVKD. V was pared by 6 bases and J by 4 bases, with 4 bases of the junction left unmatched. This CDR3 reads CAIRLASADTQYF. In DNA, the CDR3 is TGTGCCATCAGACTAGCGTCCGCAGATACGCAGTATTTT.

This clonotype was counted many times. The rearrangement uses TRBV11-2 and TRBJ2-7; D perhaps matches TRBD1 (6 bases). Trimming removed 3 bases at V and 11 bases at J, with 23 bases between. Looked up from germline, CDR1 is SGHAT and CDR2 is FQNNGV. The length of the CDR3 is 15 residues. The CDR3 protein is CASSLSLDSFNREYF. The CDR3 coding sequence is TGTGCCAGCAGCTTGAGCTTGGACAGTTTTAACCGGGAGTACTTC.

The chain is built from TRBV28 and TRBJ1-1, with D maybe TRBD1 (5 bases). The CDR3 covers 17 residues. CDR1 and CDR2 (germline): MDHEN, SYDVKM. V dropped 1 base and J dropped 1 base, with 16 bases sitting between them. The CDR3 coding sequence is TGTGCCAGCAGTTTATATTTAGGGGTTTTTGGGAACACTGAAGCTTTCTTT. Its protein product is CASSLYLGVFGNTEAFF.

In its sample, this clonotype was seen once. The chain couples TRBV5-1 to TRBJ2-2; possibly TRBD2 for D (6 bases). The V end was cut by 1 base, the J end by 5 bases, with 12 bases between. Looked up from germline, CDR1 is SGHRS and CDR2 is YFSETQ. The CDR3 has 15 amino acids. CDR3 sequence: CASSLTGVRTGELFF. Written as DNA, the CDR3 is TGCGCCAGCAGCTTGACGGGGGTTCGAACCGGGGAGCTGTTTTTT.

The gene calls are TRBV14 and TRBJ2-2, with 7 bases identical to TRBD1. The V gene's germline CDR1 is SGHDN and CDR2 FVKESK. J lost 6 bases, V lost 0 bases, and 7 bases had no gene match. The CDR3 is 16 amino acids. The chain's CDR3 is CASSQEGGVIAGELFF. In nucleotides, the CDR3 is TGTGCCAGCAGCCAAGAAGGGGGCGTAATCGCCGGGGAGCTGTTTTTT.

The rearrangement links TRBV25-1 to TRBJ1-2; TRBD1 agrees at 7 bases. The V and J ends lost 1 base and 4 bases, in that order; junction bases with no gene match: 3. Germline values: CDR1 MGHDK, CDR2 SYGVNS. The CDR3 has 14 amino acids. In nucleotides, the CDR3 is TGTGCCAGCAGTGAATGGGGACAGAGCTATGGCTACACCTTC. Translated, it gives CASSEWGQSYGYTF.

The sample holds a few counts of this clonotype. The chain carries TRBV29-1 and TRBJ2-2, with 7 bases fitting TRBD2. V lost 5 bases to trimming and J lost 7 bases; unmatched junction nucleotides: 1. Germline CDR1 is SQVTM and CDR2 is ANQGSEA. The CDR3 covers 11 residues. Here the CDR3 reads CSVSGGGELFF. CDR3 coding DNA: TGCAGCGTTTCGGGGGGCGGGGAGCTGTTTTTT.

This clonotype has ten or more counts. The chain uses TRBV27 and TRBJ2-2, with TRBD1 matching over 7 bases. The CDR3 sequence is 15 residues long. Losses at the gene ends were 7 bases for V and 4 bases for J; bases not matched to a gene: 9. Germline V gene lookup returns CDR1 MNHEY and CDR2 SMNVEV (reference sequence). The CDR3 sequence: CASKVEDRVTGELFF. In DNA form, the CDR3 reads TGTGCCAGCAAGGTTGAAGACAGGGTCACCGGGGAGCTGTTTTTT.

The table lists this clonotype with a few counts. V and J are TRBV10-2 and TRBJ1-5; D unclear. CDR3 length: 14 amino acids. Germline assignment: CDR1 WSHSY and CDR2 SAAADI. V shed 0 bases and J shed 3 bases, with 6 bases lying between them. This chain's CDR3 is CASSESFYNQPQHF. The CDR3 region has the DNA TGCGCCAGCAGTGAGTCGTTTTACAATCAGCCCCAGCATTTT.

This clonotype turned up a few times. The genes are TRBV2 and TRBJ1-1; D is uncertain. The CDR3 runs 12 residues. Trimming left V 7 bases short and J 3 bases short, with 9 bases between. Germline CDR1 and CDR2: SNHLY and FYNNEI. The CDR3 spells CASTGEYTEAFF. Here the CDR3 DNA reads TGTGCCAGCACCGGGGAGTACACTGAAGCTTTCTTT.

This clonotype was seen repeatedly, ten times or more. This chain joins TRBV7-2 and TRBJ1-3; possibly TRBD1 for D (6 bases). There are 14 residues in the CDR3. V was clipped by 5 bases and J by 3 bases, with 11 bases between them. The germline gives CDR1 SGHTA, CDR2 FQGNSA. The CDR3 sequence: CASSAWTVGNTIYF. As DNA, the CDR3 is TGTGCCAGCAGCGCGTGGACAGTTGGAAACACCATATATTTT. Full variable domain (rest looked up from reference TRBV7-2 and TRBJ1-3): GAGVSQSPSNKVTEKGKDVELRCDPISGHTALYWYRQSLGQGLEFLIYFQGNSAPDKSGLPSDRFSAERTGGSVSTLTIQRTQQEDSAVYLCASSAWTVGNTIYFGEGSWLTVV.

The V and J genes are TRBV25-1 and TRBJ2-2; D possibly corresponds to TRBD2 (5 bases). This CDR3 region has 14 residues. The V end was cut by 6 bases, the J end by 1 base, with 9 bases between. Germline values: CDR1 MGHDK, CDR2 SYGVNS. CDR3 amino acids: CASSGVKNTGELFF. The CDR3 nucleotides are TGTGCCAGCAGCGGGGTTAAGAACACCGGGGAGCTGTTTTTT.

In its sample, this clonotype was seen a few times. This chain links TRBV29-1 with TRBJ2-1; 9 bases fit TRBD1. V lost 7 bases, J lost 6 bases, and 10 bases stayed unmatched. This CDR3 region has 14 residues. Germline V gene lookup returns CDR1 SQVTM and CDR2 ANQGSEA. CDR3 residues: CSAARQGVINEQFF. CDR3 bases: TGCAGCGCAGCCCGACAGGGGGTTATCAATGAGCAGTTCTTC.

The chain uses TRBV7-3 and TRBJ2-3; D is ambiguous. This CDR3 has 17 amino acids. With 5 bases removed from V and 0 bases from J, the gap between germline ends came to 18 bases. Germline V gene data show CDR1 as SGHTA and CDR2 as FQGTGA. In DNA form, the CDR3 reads TGTGCCAGCAGCCCCTTTCCGCAGGCTACTAGCACAGATACGCAGTATTTT. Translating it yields CASSPFPQATSTDTQYF.

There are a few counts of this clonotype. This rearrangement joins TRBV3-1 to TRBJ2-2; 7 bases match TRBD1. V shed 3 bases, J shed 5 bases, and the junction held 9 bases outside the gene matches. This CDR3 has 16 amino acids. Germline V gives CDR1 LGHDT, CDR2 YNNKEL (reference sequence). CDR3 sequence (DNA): TGTGCCAGCAGCCAGGGGTGGCAGGGGGAGACCGGGGAGCTGTTTTTT. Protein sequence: CASSQGWQGETGELFF.

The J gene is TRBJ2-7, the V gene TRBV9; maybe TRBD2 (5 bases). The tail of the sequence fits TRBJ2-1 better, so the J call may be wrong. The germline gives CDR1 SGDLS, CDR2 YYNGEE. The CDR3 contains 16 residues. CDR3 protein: CASSPPGLVGTKEQFF. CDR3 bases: TGTGCCAGCAGCCCCCCCGGACTGGTGGGTACAAAGGAGCAGTTCTTC.

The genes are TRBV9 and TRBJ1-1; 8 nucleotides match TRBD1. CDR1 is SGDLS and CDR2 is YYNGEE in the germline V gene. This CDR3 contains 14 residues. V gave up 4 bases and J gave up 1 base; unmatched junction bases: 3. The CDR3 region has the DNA TGTGCCAGCAGCTACACAGGGGGGAACACTGAAGCTTTCTTT. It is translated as CASSYTGGNTEAFF. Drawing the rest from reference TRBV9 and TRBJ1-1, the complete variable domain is DSGVTQTPKHLITATGQRVTLRCSPRSGDLSVYWYQQSLDQGLQFLIQYYNGEERAKGNILERFSAQQFPDLHSELNLSSLELGDSALYFCASSYTGGNTEAFFGQGTRLTVV.

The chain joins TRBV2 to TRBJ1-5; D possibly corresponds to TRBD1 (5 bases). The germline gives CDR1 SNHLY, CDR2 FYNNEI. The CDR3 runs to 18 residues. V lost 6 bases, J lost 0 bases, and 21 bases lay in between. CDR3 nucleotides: TGTGCCAGCAGCAGACAACCCCCCAGGACAAGTAGCAATCAGCCCCAGCATTTT. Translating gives CASSRQPPRTSSNQPQHF.

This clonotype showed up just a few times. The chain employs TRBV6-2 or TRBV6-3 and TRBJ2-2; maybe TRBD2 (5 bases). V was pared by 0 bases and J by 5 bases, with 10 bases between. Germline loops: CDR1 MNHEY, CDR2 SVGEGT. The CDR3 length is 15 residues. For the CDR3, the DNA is TGTGCCAGCAGTTACTCGTCTAGCCGGACCGGGGAGCTGTTTTTT. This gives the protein CASSYSSSRTGELFF.

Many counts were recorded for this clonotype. CDR3 amino acids: CASSSLLASQYF. In nucleotides, the CDR3 is TGTGCCAGCAGCTCCCTACTAGCATCCCAGTACTTC. The V gene is TRBV7-2, the J gene TRBJ2-5; D may be TRBD2 (6 bases). Germline V gene data show CDR1 as SGHTA and CDR2 as FQGNSA. Trimming pared 4 bases from V and 9 bases from J, leaving 12 bases between. The CDR3 contains 12 residues.

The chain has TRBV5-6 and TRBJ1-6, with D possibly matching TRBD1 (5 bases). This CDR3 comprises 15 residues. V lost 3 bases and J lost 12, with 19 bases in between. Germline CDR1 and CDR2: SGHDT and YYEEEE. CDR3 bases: TGTGCCAGCAGCTGGGGGACGGATGCCCGCGGACCCCTCCACTTT. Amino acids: CASSWGTDARGPLHF.

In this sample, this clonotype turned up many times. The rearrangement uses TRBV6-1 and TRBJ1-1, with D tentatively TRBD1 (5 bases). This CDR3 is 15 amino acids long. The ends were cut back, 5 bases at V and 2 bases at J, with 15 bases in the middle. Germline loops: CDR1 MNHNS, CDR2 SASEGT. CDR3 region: CASSPMGGVNTEAFF. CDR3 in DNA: TGTGCCAGCAGTCCCATGGGGGGTGTAAACACTGAAGCTTTCTTT.

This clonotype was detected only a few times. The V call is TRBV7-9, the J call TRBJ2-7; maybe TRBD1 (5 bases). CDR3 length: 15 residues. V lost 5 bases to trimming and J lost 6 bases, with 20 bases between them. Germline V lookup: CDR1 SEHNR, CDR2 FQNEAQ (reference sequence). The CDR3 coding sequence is TGTGCCAGCAGCCCCACCCCCCTTAAGGGGTCCGAGCAGTACTTC. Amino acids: CASSPTPLKGSEQYF. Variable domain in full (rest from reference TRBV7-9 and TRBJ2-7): DTGVSQNPRHKITKRGQNVTFRCDPISEHNRLYWYRQTLGQGPEFLTYFQNEAQLEKSRLLSDRFSAERPKGSFSTLEIQRTEQGDSAMYLCASSPTPLKGSEQYFGPGTRLTVT.

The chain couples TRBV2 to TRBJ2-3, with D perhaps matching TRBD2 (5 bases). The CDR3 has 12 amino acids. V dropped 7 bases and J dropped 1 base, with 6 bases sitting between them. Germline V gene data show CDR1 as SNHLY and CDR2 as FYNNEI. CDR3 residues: CASNGGTDTQYF. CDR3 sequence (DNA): TGTGCCAGCAACGGGGGCACAGATACGCAGTATTTT.

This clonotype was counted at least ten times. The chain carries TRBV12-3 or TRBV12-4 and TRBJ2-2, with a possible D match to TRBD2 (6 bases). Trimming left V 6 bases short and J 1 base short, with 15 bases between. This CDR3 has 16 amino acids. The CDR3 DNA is TGTGCCAGCAGCCCCTCCTTGGGGGGGAACACCGGGGAGCTGTTTTTT. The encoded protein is CASSPSLGGNTGELFF.

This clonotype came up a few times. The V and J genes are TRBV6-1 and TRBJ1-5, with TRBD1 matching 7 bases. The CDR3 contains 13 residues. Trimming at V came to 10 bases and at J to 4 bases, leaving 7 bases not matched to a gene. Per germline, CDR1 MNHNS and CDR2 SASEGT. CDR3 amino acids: CATSGQTNQPQHF. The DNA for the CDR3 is TGTGCCACCTCGGGACAGACGAATCAGCCCCAGCATTTT.

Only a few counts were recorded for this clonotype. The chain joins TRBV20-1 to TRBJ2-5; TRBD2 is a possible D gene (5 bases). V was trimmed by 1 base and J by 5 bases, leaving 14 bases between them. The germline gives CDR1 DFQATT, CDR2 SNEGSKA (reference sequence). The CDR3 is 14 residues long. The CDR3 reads CSARGQARGETQYF. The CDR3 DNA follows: TGCAGTGCTAGAGGGCAGGCTAGAGGGGAGACCCAGTACTTC.

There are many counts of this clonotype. CDR3: CASRAGTVDTEAFF. The CDR3 coding sequence is TGTGCCAGCAGAGCCGGGACTGTGGACACTGAAGCTTTCTTT. J is TRBJ1-1 and V is TRBV2, with a weak D call TRBD1 (5 bases). Between the trimmed V and J ends, which lost 6 bases and 3 bases, there was a span of 14 bases. Germline CDR1 reads SNHLY; CDR2 reads FYNNEI. This CDR3 region has 14 residues.

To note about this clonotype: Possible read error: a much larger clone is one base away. CDR3 coding DNA: TGTGCCAGCAGTCCGAGCGGGAGGGCCTCGCTCGAGCAGTACTTC. It encodes CASSPSGRASLEQYF. V is TRBV12-3 or TRBV12-4 and J is TRBJ2-7; 10 bases match TRBD2. Losses at the gene ends were 5 bases for V and 6 bases for J; bases not matched to a gene: 10. The CDR3 covers 15 residues.